The entry below describes one TCR beta chain. The assay was immunoSEQ multiplex PCR, and TCRdb's table has in-frame clones only and misses some. This sample has about 250,000 clones, with over 75% found just once. The source of the sample is a study of blood T cell repertoires in COVID-19. The ends lost 0 bases at V and 0 bases at J; junction bases unmatched: 7. CDR1 and CDR2 from the germline V gene are GTSNPN and SVGIG (reference sequence). This CDR3 is built from 17 residues. The chain carries TRBV30 and TRBJ1-1, with 10 bases lining up with TRBD1. The sequence was obtained from a woman between 45 and 65 years old with acute COVID-19. Sequences were obtained from PBMCs or T cells enriched from blood (not recorded which). DNA of the CDR3: TGTGCCTGGAGTGTACTCCCCGGGACAGGGGTGAACACTGAAGCTTTCTTT. Its translation: CAWSVLPGTGVNTEAFF.